This T cell receptor beta chain was retrieved from a study of OX40 agonist ivuxolimab in advanced cancers. V dropped 1 base and J dropped 6; count of bases not matched to a gene: 6. This CDR3 spans 14 amino acids. Germline CDR1 reads SEHNR; CDR2 reads FQNEAQ (reference sequence). On this clone itself: What it binds is not known.

Study observations and caveats: In general, CD8+ T cells held more expanded clones than CD4+ did, on average. Low normalized clonal expansion also occurred in some nonresponding patients.

Clones were read by immunoSEQ multiplex PCR, and TCRdb kept only the in-frame ones, dropping some. The data show roughly 60,000 clones, around four fifths seen once. The rearrangement uses TRBV7-9 and TRBJ2-7; 7 bases map to TRBD2. The clonotype originates from an adult with an advanced solid tumor such as melanoma, head and neck, liver or kidney cancer. The sample here was CD4+ or CD8+ T cells sorted from blood, taken in a trial of the OX40 agonist ivuxolimab. The CDR3 sequence is CASSLDGAGVEQYF. DNA of the CDR3: TGTGCCAGCAGCTTAGATGGGGCGGGGGTCGAGCAGTACTTC.